Included here is one TCR beta chain sequence, with context. This entry comes from a study of blood T cell repertoires in COVID-19. Using immunoSEQ multiplex PCR, the repertoire was profiled, and TCRdb retains in-frame clones only, with some absent. The data show about 160,000 clones, roughly 80% seen once. CDR1 SGHNT and CDR2 YYREEE come from the germline V gene (reference sequence). This CDR3 has 13 residues. V was clipped by 4 bases and J by 10 bases, with 15 bases between them. Sequenced input: PBMCs or T cells enriched from blood (not recorded which). This chain connects TRBV5-4 to TRBJ2-1; D is perhaps TRBD2 (5 bases). This clonotype originated in a woman aged 35 to 49 with acute COVID-19. Here the CDR3 reads CASSADWSGEQFF. In DNA form, the CDR3 reads TGTGCCAGCAGCGCGGACTGGTCCGGAGAGCAGTTCTTC.